The present T cell receptor beta chain was sequenced within a study of blood T cell repertoires in COVID-19. Germline V lookup: CDR1 SGHAT, CDR2 FQNNGV. The CDR3 sequence is 18 residues long. V gave up 6 bases and J gave up 4 bases, with 28 bases separating them. Patients at the Seattle site were enrolled during active infection and followed longitudinally. Profiling relied on immunoSEQ multiplex PCR, and the TCRdb table lists in-frame clones only, not all of them. This sample has about 150,000 clones, with about 88% found just once. Sequencing was done on a sample of peripheral blood. The rearrangement links TRBV11-2 to TRBJ2-7; D may be TRBD1 (8 bases). The clonotype comes from a woman aged 55-75 years with COVID-19, enrolled during active disease. The CDR3 region is CASSWGGRTGRNLYEQYF. As DNA, the CDR3 is TGTGCCAGCAGTTGGGGGGGCCGGACAGGGCGAAATTTATACGAGCAGTACTTC.